This is a list of T cell receptor beta chains from one sample in a study of blood T cell repertoires in COVID-19. Profiling relied on immunoSEQ multiplex PCR, and the TCRdb table lists in-frame clones only, not all of them. The sample has under 300,000 clones; 90% are singletons. Sequenced: peripheral blood. All receptors come from an older woman with COVID-19, enrolled during active disease. The CDR3 runs from the conserved cysteine through the conserved F or W. D genes are given only for firm matches. Clone size is given for some rows only: seen once, a few or many times, or a class if the clone is expanded.

D gene	clone size	V gene	J gene	CDR3 protein	CDR3 DNA
-	-	TRBV2	TRBJ2-7	CASRLDREKMAYEQYF	TGTGCCAGTCGACTTGACCGAGAAAAAATGGCCTACGAGCAGTACTTC
TRBD1	-	TRBV4-2	TRBJ1-2	CASSQEDRGIYGYTF	TGTGCCAGCAGCCAAGAGGACAGGGGGATCTATGGCTACACCTTC
TRBD2	-	TRBV5-1	TRBJ2-1	CASSFRRTSGDTYNEQFF	TGCGCCAGCAGCTTCCGGCGGACTAGCGGGGACACCTACAATGAGCAGTTCTTC
-	-	TRBV4-1	TRBJ1-2	CASSQEGSGLGGYTF	TGCGCCAGCAGCCAAGAAGGTTCAGGGTTGGGTGGCTACACCTTC
-	-	TRBV15	TRBJ2-5	CATSRDNLLGSSSETQYF	TGTGCCACCAGCAGAGATAATTTGCTTGGTAGTAGTTCGGAGACCCAGTACTTC
TRBD1	-	TRBV5-1	TRBJ1-5	CASSPDVGQSNQPQHF	TGCGCCAGCAGCCCGGACGTGGGACAGAGCAATCAGCCCCAGCATTTT
-	-	TRBV18	TRBJ2-1	CASSPASAALNTYNEQFF	TGTGCCAGCTCACCAGCTTCGGCGGCCCTGAACACCTACAATGAGCAGTTCTTC
TRBD2	-	TRBV6-6	TRBJ2-5	CASSYSGSLQETQYF	TGTGCCAGCAGTTATAGCGGGTCCCTGCAAGAGACCCAGTACTTC
-	-	TRBV5-1	TRBJ1-4	CASSLAEGGATNEKLFF	TGCGCCAGCAGCTTGGCAGAGGGCGGCGCAACTAATGAAAAACTGTTTTTT
TRBD2	-	TRBV7-2	TRBJ2-1	CASSLGLAGGEQFF	TGTGCCAGCAGCTTAGGTCTAGCGGGGGGTGAGCAGTTCTTC
TRBD1	-	TRBV5-1	TRBJ1-1	CASSWGGGQGTEAFF	TGCGCCAGCAGCTGGGGAGGGGGACAGGGGACTGAAGCTTTCTTT
TRBD1	-	TRBV4-3	TRBJ1-6	CASSHGTANSPLHF	TGCGCCAGCAGCCACGGGACAGCTAATTCACCCCTCCACTTT
-	-	TRBV5-5	TRBJ1-5	CASSSTGFSNQPQHF	TGTGCCAGCAGTTCCACGGGGTTCAGCAATCAGCCCCAGCATTTT
TRBD1	-	TRBV24-1	TRBJ2-1	CATSESDRAEQFF	TGTGCCACCAGTGAGTCGGACAGGGCTGAGCAGTTCTTC
TRBD1	-	TRBV4-2	TRBJ1-4	CASSQGVRQGGEKLFF	TGTGCCAGCAGCCAAGGGGTCAGACAGGGGGGTGAAAAACTGTTTTTT
TRBD2	-	TRBV20-1	TRBJ2-1	CSARGPTGGFF	TGCAGTGCTAGAGGGCCTACGGGAGGATTCTTC
TRBD2	-	TRBV5-4	TRBJ2-1	CASSLEGALAGNYNEQFF	TGTGCCAGCAGCTTGGAGGGGGCACTAGCGGGGAATTACAATGAGCAGTTCTTC
-	-	TRBV5-6	TRBJ1-2	CASSLEVDPRDYGYTF	TGTGCCAGCAGCTTGGAGGTCGACCCGAGGGACTATGGCTACACCTTC
-	once	TRBV23-1	TRBJ2-6	CATGLRAGANVLTF	TGCGCCACAGGGTTACGGGCTGGGGCCAACGTCCTGACTTTC
TRBD1	-	TRBV19	TRBJ2-5	CASSRTGGGGTQYF	TGTGCCAGTAGCCGAACAGGGGGTGGTGGGACCCAGTACTTC
TRBD1	-	TRBV6-2/TRBV6-3	TRBJ1-3	CASSRRDRRVGNTIYF	TGTGCCAGCAGCCGCCGGGACAGACGAGTTGGAAACACCATATATTTT
-	-	TRBV7-9	TRBJ2-7	CASSSIYEQYF	TGTGCCAGCAGCTCCATCTACGAGCAGTACTTC
TRBD1	-	TRBV7-2	TRBJ1-3	CASSLNRGTFSGNTIYF	TGTGCCAGCAGCTTAAACAGGGGCACCTTCTCTGGAAACACCATATATTTT
-	-	TRBV5-1	TRBJ2-7	CASRDTGGDYEQYF	TGCGCCAGCAGGGATACAGGGGGGGACTACGAGCAGTACTTC
-	-	TRBV18	TRBJ2-5	CASSPVLGPETQYF	TGTGCCAGCTCACCGGTTCTGGGGCCGGAGACCCAGTACTTC
-	-	TRBV6-2/TRBV6-3	TRBJ2-3	CASSYHSRRERWINTQYF	TGTGCCAGCAGTTATCACTCCAGGAGGGAGAGATGGATAAATACGCAGTATTTT
TRBD1	-	TRBV7-2	TRBJ1-2	CASSLATGGISGYTF	TGTGCCAGCAGCTTGGCTACAGGGGGGATAAGTGGCTACACCTTC
TRBD1	-	TRBV11-1	TRBJ1-2	CASRGQSQNYGYTF	TGTGCCAGCAGGGGACAGTCCCAAAACTATGGCTACACCTTC
-	-	TRBV6-6	TRBJ1-2	CATRDSKGGYTF	TGTGCCACGCGAGACAGCAAGGGTGGCTACACCTTC
TRBD2	-	TRBV9	TRBJ2-3	CASSVAGGGVDTQYF	TGTGCCAGCAGCGTAGCGGGGGGTGGGGTAGATACGCAGTATTTT
TRBD2	-	TRBV3-1/TRBV3-2	TRBJ2-2	CASSQMGLAGAWGGELFF	TGTGCCAGCAGCCAAATGGGACTAGCGGGGGCCTGGGGCGGGGAGCTGTTTTTT
TRBD2	-	TRBV19	TRBJ2-6	CASSIVILRGTSGANVLTF	TGTGCCAGTAGTATTGTAATATTGCGGGGGACGAGCGGGGCCAACGTCCTGACTTTC
-	-	TRBV5-1	TRBJ1-1	CASKDHRAYTEAFF	TGCGCCAGCAAGGACCACAGGGCTTACACTGAAGCTTTCTTT
-	-	TRBV18	TRBJ1-1	CASSTGHVNTEAFF	TGTGCCAGCTCAACTGGACACGTGAACACTGAAGCTTTCTTT
-	-	TRBV15	TRBJ1-1	CATSLSGHLNTEAFF	TGTGCCACCAGCCTAAGTGGGCATTTGAACACTGAAGCTTTCTTT
-	-	TRBV5-6	TRBJ1-1	CASSPRGTEAFF	TGTGCCAGCAGCCCCCGGGGGACTGAAGCTTTCTTT
-	-	TRBV3-1/TRBV3-2	TRBJ2-5	CASSQARRETQYF	TGTGCCAGCAGCCAGGCTAGACGAGAGACCCAGTACTTC
TRBD1	-	TRBV19	TRBJ2-7	CASTPGRDSYEQYF	TGTGCCAGTACCCCGGGACGGGACAGTTACGAGCAGTACTTC
-	-	TRBV4-3	TRBJ1-4	CASSQDIRASEKLFF	TGCGCCAGCAGCCAAGATATCAGGGCATCTGAAAAACTGTTTTTT
-	-	TRBV6-5	TRBJ2-7	CASRSTGGVSYEQYF	TGTGCCAGCAGGTCAACAGGGGGGGTCTCCTACGAGCAGTACTTC
TRBD2	-	TRBV15	TRBJ2-7	CATSRLAGREQYF	TGTGCCACCAGCAGACTAGCGGGCCGCGAGCAGTACTTC
TRBD2	-	TRBV18	TRBJ2-7	CASSQRGGSSYEQYF	TGTGCCAGCTCACAGCGGGGGGGCAGCTCCTACGAGCAGTACTTC